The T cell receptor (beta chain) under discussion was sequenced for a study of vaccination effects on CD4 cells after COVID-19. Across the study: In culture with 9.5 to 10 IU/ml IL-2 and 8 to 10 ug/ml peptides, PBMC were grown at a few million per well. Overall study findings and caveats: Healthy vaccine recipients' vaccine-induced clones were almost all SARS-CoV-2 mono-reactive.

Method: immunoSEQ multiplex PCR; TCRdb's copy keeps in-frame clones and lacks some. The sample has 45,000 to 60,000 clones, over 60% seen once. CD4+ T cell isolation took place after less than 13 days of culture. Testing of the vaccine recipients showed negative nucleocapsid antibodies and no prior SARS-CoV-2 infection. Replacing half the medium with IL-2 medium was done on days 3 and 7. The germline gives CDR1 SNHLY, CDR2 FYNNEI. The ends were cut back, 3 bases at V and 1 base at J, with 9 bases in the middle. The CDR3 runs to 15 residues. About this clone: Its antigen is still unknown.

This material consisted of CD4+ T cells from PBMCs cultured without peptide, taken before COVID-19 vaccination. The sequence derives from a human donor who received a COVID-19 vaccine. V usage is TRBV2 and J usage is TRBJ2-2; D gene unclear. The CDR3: CASSERTGNTGELFF. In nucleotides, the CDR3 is TGTGCCAGCAGTGAGAGGACGGGGAACACCGGGGAGCTGTTTTTT.